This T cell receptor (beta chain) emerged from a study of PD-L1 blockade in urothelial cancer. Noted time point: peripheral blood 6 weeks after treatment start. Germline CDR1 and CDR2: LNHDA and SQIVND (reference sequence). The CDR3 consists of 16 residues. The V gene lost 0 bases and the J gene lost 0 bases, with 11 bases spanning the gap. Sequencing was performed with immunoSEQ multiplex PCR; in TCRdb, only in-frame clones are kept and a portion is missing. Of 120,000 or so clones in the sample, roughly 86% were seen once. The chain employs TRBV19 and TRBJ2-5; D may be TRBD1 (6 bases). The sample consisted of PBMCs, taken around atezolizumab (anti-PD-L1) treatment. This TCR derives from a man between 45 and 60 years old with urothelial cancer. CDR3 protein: CASSIESGGYQETQYF. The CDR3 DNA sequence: TGTGCCAGTAGTATAGAGTCTGGGGGCTACCAAGAGACCCAGTACTTC.